The 18 T cell receptor beta chains reported below all come from one sample, sequenced in a study of T-cell reconstitution after alpha-beta-depleted transplantation in children. Unique molecular identifiers featured in how the TCRbeta library was prepared. One entry per CDR3 protein, called by TCRdb with MiXCR from the PCR reads. The data show roughly 74,000 distinct CDR3 sequences, with about a sixth seen just once and approximately 55% held by the top ten. The source material was PBMCs, mostly from graft donor cells, sampled 360 days after TCRalphabeta/CD19-depleted stem cell transplant. The source of these receptors is a male patient under 10 years old who had a stem cell transplant for acute lymphoblastic leukemia, so the T cells may come from the graft donor.

The chain joins TRBV10-3 to TRBJ2-7, with 14 bases fitting TRBD2. V was clipped by 4 bases and J by 3 bases; unmatched bases: 5. The CDR3 covers 16 residues. Germline CDR1 and CDR2: ENHRY and SYGVKD. The CDR3 coding sequence is TGTGCCATCAGTGGGACTAGCGGGAGGATAATCTACGAGCAGTACTTC. Translating it yields CAISGTSGRIIYEQYF.

V usage is TRBV4-1 and J usage is TRBJ2-7; 8 bases fit TRBD1. CDR1 MGHRA and CDR2 YSYEKL come from the germline V gene. The ends lost 1 base at V and 3 bases at J; junction bases unmatched: 5. This CDR3 has 15 amino acids. The CDR3 bases are TGCGCCAGCAGCCAAGGGACAGGGAAATTCTACGAGCAGTACTTC. Protein product: CASSQGTGKFYEQYF.

This clonotype was seen at least ten times. This chain uses TRBV28 with TRBJ1-4; D is uncertain. Germline loops: CDR1 MDHEN, CDR2 SYDVKM. V lost 5 bases to trimming and J lost 8 bases, with 12 bases between them. The CDR3 runs to 13 residues. The CDR3 DNA follows: TGTGCCAGCAGTAATCCATACAAGGAAAAACTGTTTTTT. Encoded protein: CASSNPYKEKLFF.

This clonotype was found a few times. The V gene is TRBV4-2, the J gene TRBJ2-7, with 11 bases identical to TRBD2. This CDR3 has 15 amino acids. J gave up 2 bases and V 1 base, and 1 base lay outside the gene matches. Germline values: CDR1 LGHNA, CDR2 YNFKEQ. The CDR3 loop is CASSQGLAGTYEQYF. CDR3 sequence (DNA): TGTGCCAGCAGCCAAGGACTAGCGGGGACCTACGAGCAGTACTTC.

The V and J genes are TRBV29-1 and TRBJ2-5; D is uncertain. This CDR3 has 14 residues. Per germline, CDR1 SQVTM and CDR2 ANQGSEA. Between the trimmed V and J ends, which lost 5 bases and 1 base, there was a span of 14 bases. This chain's CDR3 is CSVCYGLSQETQYF. CDR3 DNA: TGCAGCGTTTGTTATGGGCTTTCCCAAGAGACCCAGTACTTC.

The rearrangement uses TRBV19 and TRBJ2-1; the D gene is possibly TRBD2 (6 bases). Germline values: CDR1 LNHDA, CDR2 SQIVND (reference sequence). This CDR3 has 14 residues. V shed 4 bases and J shed 7 bases, with 14 bases lying between them. The DNA of the CDR3 is TGTGCCAGTAGTAACCGACTAGTCCGGAATGAGCAGTTCTTC. Translation: CASSNRLVRNEQFF.

The chain employs TRBV12-3 or TRBV12-4 and TRBJ2-2; D is ambiguous. V lost 6 bases to trimming and J lost 4 bases, with 9 bases between them. The CDR3 has 13 amino acids. The CDR3 DNA sequence: TGTGCCAGCAGCATAGACGGCACCGGGGAGCTGTTTTTT. Protein: CASSIDGTGELFF.

The chain has TRBV6-1 and TRBJ2-6; no firm D call. The germline V and J ends were trimmed by 5 bases and 0 bases, with 8 bases remaining between them. This CDR3 has 15 amino acids. Germline V gene lookup returns CDR1 MNHNS and CDR2 SASEGT. CDR3: CASSTETSGANVLTF. The DNA for the CDR3 is TGTGCCAGCAGTACAGAGACCTCTGGGGCCAACGTCCTGACTTTC.

This chain links TRBV7-9 with TRBJ1-4; D ambiguous. Germline V gene sequence: CDR1 SEHNR, CDR2 FQNEAQ (reference sequence). V lost 1 base and J lost 6, with 3 bases in between. The CDR3 runs to 12 residues. The CDR3 DNA reads as TGTGCCAGCAGCTTAGTCGATGAAAAACTGTTTTTT. It yields the protein CASSLVDEKLFF.

The table lists this clonotype with a few counts. The V and J genes are TRBV12-3 or TRBV12-4 and TRBJ2-1; 7 bases agree with TRBD2. The CDR3 contains 15 residues. Trimming at V came to 7 bases and at J to 0 bases, leaving 6 bases not matched to a gene. CDR3 sequence reads: CASTVLASSYNEQFF. CDR3 DNA sequence: TGTGCCAGCACGGTACTAGCGAGCTCCTACAATGAGCAGTTCTTC.

The chain couples TRBV5-4 to TRBJ2-3, with TRBD2 matching over 13 bases. CDR3 length: 17 residues. CDR1 is SGHNT, CDR2 YYREEE, per germline (reference sequence). With 4 bases clipped from V and 3 bases from J, the junction kept 8 bases outside the gene matches. The CDR3 loop reads CASSHPRTSGSTDTQYF. CDR3 nucleotides: TGTGCCAGCAGCCACCCCCGGACTAGCGGGAGTACAGATACGCAGTATTTT.

This clonotype has only a few counts. The chain has TRBV5-4 and TRBJ2-2, with D unresolved. With 2 bases removed from V and 0 bases from J, the gap between germline ends came to 5 bases. The germline V gene has CDR1 SGHNT and CDR2 YYREEE (reference sequence). This CDR3 has 14 amino acids. The CDR3 DNA is TGTGCCAGCAGCTTCCGAACGAACACCGGGGAGCTGTTTTTT. It yields the protein CASSFRTNTGELFF.

The chain uses TRBV6-1 and TRBJ2-1; possible D gene TRBD1, 6 bases. The CDR3 runs to 14 residues. Per the germline V gene, CDR1 is MNHNS and CDR2 is SASEGT. V was shortened by 3 bases and J by 6 bases, with 12 bases between the two germline ends. CDR3 nucleotides: TGTGCCAGCAGTGAGGCAGGGGATGGCAATGAGCAGTTCTTC. This translates into CASSEAGDGNEQFF.

This clonotype has ten or more counts. J is TRBJ2-3 and V is TRBV7-9; 8 bases agree with TRBD2. The CDR3 is made up of 12 amino acids. In germline, CDR1 is SEHNR, CDR2 FQNEAQ (reference sequence). Trimming at V came to 4 bases and at J to 8 bases, leaving 2 bases not matched to a gene. CDR3: CASSSGLGTQYF. CDR3 sequence (DNA): TGTGCCAGCAGCTCGGGACTAGGTACGCAGTATTTT.

The chain joins TRBV6-1 to TRBJ2-3, with D possibly TRBD1 on 5 matching bases. There are 15 residues in the CDR3. V was cut by 7 bases and J by 0 bases, with 14 bases left in between. Germline CDR1 is MNHNS and CDR2 is SASEGT. Here the CDR3 reads CASTGFGRSTDTQYF. CDR3 sequence (DNA): TGTGCCAGCACAGGGTTTGGGCGGAGCACAGATACGCAGTATTTT.

This clonotype was seen repeatedly, ten times or more. The V and J genes are TRBV10-1 and TRBJ2-7; 10 nucleotides align to TRBD2. In germline, CDR1 is WNHNN, CDR2 SYGVQD (reference sequence). After removal of 2 bases from V and 3 bases from J, the junction contained 7 bases not matched to a gene. This CDR3 spans 16 amino acids. This chain's CDR3 is CASSEGRTSGVYEQYF. The CDR3 DNA reads TGCGCCAGCAGTGAGGGGCGGACTAGCGGAGTCTACGAGCAGTACTTC.

This clonotype occurred a few times. The chain recombines TRBV7-9 with TRBJ2-2; 8 bases match TRBD2. This CDR3 is built from 15 residues. CDR1 and CDR2 (germline): SEHNR, FQNEAQ (reference sequence). After removal of 5 bases from V and 8 bases from J, the junction contained 10 bases not matched to a gene. The CDR3 DNA sequence: TGTGCCAGCAGCCTACCGACTAGCGCCTGGGGGGAGCTGTTTTTT. Translating gives CASSLPTSAWGELFF. Full variable domain (rest looked up from reference TRBV7-9 and TRBJ2-2): DTGVSQNPRHKITKRGQNVTFRCDPISEHNRLYWYRQTLGQGPEFLTYFQNEAQLEKSRLLSDRFSAERPKGSFSTLEIQRTEQGDSAMYLCASSLPTSAWGELFFGEGSRLTVL.

This clonotype was seen only a few times. The gene calls are TRBV4-1 and TRBJ2-1, with D perhaps TRBD2 (6 bases). The CDR3 loop spans 19 amino acids. Germline V CDR1 and CDR2: MGHRA, YSYEKL. V was clipped by 1 base and J by 2 bases, with 21 bases between them. CDR3 sequence (DNA): TGCGCCAGCAGCCAAGTTCCCCTAGCGCCCTTAAAGACCTACAATGAGCAGTTCTTC. Protein: CASSQVPLAPLKTYNEQFF.